This TCR beta chain comes out of a study of Tregs in tolerant kidney transplant recipients. Sequencing used immunoSEQ multiplex PCR; TCRdb keeps in-frame clones, though not all of them. The sample includes about 61,000 clones, approximately 83% of them seen just once. General observations from the study: For some patients, primers changed over time, blocking nucleotide-level comparison. In tolerant patients, donor-specific Tregs outgrew total Tregs, suggesting antigen-driven expansion.

Notes on this clone: The antigen is undetermined.

V gave up 1 base and J gave up 4 bases, with 11 bases separating them. CDR1 and CDR2 from the germline V gene are SNHLY and FYNNEI. This CDR3 contains 15 residues. Unstimulated Tregs (CD4+CD25+CD127-) and CD4+CD25- non-Tregs were sorted from PBMCs. The source is a human donor who received a combined kidney and bone marrow transplant. This sample comprised Tregs from blood, obtained before the transplant. The genes are TRBV2 and TRBJ1-3; D is perhaps TRBD1 (5 bases). The DNA for the CDR3 is TGTGCCAGCAGTGAAGATCAGGGTTCAGGAAACACCATATATTTT. This encodes CASSEDQGSGNTIYF.